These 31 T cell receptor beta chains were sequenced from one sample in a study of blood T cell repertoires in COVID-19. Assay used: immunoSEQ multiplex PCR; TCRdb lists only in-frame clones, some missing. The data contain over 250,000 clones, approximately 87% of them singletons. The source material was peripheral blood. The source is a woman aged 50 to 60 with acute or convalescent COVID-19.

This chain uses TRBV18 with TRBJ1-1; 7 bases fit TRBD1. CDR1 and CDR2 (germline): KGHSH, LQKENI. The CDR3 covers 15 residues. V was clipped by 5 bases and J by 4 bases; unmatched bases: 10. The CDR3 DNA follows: TGTGCCAGCTCAGCCCAACCGACAGGGACCACTGAAGCTTTCTTT. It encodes CASSAQPTGTTEAFF.

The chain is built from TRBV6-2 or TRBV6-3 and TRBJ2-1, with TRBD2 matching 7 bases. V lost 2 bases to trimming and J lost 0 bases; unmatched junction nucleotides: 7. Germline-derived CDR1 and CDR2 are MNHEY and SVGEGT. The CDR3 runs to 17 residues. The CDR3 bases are TGTGCCAGCAGTTACAGGCTAGCGGACTCCTCCTACAATGAGCAGTTCTTC. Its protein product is CASSYRLADSSYNEQFF.

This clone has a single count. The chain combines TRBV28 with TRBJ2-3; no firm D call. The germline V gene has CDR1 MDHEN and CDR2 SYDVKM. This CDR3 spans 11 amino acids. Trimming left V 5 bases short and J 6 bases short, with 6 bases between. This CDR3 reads CASSPRDTQYF. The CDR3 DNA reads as TGTGCCAGCAGTCCCCGGGATACGCAGTATTTT.

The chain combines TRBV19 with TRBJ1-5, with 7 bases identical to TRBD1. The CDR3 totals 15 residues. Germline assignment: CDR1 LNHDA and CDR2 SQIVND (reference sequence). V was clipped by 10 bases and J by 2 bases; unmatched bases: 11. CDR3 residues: CATRTGGRGNQPQHF. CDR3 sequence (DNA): TGTGCCACTCGGACAGGTGGTAGAGGCAATCAGCCCCAGCATTTT.

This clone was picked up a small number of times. The CDR3 loop is CASKAWSSGNTIYF. The CDR3 DNA is TGTGCCAGCAAAGCATGGAGCTCTGGAAACACCATATATTTT. The gene calls are TRBV2 and TRBJ1-3; D is undetermined. The germline V gene has CDR1 SNHLY and CDR2 FYNNEI. The V end was cut by 7 bases, the J end by 0 bases, with 10 bases between. The CDR3 contains 14 residues.

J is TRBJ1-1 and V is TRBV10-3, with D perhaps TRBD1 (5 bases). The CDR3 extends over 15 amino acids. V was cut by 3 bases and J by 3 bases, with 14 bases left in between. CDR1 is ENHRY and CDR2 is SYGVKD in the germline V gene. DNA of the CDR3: TGTGCCATCAGTGATGCCCTTGAAGGGGACACTGAAGCTTTCTTT. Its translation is CAISDALEGDTEAFF.

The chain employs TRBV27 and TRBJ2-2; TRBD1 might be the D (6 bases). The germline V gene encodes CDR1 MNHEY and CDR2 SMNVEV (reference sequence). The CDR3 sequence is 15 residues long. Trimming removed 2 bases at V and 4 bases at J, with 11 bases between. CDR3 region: CASSLVGASTGELFF. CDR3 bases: TGTGCCAGCAGTTTAGTGGGGGCGAGCACCGGGGAGCTGTTTTTT.

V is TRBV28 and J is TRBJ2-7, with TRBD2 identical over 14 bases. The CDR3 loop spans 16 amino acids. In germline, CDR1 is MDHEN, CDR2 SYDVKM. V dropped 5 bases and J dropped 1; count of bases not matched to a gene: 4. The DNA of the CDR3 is TGTGCCAGCAGTGGGACTAGCGGGAGTCCTTCCTACGAGCAGTACTTC. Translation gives CASSGTSGSPSYEQYF.

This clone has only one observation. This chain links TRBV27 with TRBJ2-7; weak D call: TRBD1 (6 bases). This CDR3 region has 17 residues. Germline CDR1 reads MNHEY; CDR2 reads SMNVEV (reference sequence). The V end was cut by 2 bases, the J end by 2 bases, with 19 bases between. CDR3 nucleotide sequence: TGTGCCAGCAGTTTACACCTTTCCGGGACACTTACCTACGAGCAGTACTTC. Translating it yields CASSLHLSGTLTYEQYF.

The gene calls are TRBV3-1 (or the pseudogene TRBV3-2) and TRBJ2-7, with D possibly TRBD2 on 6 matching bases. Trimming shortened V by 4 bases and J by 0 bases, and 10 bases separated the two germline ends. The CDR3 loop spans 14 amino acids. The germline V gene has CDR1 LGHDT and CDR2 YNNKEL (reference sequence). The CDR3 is CASSPGLRSYEQYF. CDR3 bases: TGTGCCAGCAGCCCGGGACTCCGCTCCTACGAGCAGTACTTC.

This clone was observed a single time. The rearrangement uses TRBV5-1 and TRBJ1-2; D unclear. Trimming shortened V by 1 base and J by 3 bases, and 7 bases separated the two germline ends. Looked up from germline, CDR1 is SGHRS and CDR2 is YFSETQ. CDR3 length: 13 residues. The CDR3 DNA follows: TGCGCCAGCAGCTTGTCAGAGGACTATGGCTACACCTTC. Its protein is CASSLSEDYGYTF.

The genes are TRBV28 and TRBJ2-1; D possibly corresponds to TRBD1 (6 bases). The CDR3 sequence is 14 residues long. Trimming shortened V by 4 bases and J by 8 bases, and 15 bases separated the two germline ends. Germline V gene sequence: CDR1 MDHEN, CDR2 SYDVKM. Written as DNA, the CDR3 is TGTGCCAGCAGTTCTGGGGGCCCCGTCGATGAGCAGTTCTTC. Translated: CASSSGGPVDEQFF. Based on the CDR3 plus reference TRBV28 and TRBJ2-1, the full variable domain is DVKVTQSSRYLVKRTGEKVFLECVQDMDHENMFWYRQDPGLGLRLIYFSYDVKMKEKGDIPEGYSVSREKKERFSLILESASTNQTSMYLCASSSGGPVDEQFFGPGTRLTVL.

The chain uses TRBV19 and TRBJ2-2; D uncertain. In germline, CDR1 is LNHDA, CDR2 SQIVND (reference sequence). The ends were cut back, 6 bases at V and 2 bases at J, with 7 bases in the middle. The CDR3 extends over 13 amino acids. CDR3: CASRQQNTGELFF. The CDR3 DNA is TGTGCCAGTAGGCAACAAAACACCGGGGAGCTGTTTTTT.

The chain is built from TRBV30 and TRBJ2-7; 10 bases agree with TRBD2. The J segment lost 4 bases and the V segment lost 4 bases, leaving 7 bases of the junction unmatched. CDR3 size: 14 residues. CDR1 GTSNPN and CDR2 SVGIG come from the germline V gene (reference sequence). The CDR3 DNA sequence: TGTGCCTGGAATCTAGCGGGAGAAAGGTACGAGCAGTACTTC. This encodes CAWNLAGERYEQYF.

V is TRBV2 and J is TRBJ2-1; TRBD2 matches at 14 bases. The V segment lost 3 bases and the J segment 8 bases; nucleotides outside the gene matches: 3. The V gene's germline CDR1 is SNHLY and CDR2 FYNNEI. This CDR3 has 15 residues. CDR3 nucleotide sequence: TGTGCCAGCAGTGAGGGGACTAGCGGGGGCTATGAGCAGTTCTTC. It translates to CASSEGTSGGYEQFF.

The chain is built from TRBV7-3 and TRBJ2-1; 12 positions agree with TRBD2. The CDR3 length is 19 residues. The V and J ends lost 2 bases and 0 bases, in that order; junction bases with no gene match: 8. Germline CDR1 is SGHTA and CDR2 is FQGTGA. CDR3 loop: CASSLFPSGRESSYNEQFF. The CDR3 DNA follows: TGTGCCAGCAGCTTATTTCCTAGCGGGAGGGAGAGCTCCTACAATGAGCAGTTCTTC.

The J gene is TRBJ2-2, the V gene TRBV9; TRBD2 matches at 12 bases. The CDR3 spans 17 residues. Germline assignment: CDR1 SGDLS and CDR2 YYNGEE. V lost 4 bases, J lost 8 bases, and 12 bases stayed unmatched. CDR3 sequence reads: CASSPRRTSGILGELFF. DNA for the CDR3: TGTGCCAGCAGCCCTCGGCGGACTAGCGGGATATTGGGGGAGCTGTTTTTT.

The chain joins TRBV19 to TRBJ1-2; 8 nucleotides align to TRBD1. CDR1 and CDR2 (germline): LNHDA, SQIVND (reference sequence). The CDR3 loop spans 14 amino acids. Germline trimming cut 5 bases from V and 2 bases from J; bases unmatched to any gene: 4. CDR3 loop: CASSLQGVNYGYTF. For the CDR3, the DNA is TGTGCCAGTAGTCTACAGGGGGTGAACTATGGCTACACCTTC.

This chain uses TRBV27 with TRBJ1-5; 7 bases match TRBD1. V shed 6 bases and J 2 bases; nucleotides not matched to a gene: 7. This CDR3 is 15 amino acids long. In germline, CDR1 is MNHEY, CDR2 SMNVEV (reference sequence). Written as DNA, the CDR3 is TGTGCCAGCAGCCGACAGGGTGGTGGCAATCAGCCCCAGCATTTT. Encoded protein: CASSRQGGGNQPQHF.

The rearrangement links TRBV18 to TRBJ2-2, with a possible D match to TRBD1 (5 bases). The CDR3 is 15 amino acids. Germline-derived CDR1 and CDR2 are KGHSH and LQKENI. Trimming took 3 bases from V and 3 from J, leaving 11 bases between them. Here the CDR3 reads CASSPVRADTGELFF. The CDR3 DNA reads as TGTGCCAGCTCACCGGTCAGGGCGGACACCGGGGAGCTGTTTTTT.

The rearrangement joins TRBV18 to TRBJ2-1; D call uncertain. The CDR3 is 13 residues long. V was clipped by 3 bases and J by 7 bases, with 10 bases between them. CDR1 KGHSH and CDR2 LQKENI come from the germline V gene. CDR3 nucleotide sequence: TGTGCCAGCTCACCTTCCCACAATAATGAGCAGTTCTTC. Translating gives CASSPSHNNEQFF.

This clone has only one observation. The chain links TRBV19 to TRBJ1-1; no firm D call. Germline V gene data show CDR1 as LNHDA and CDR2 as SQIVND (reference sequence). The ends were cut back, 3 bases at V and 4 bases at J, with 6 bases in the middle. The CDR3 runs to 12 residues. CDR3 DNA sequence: TGTGCCAGTAGTATCCGGGTCACTGAAGCTTTCTTT. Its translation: CASSIRVTEAFF.

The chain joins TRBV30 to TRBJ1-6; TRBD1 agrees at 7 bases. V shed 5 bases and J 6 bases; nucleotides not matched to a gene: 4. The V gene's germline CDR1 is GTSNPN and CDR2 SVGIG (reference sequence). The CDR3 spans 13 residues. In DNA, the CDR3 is TGTGCCTGGGTGGGACAGACTAATTCACCCCTCCACTTT. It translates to CAWVGQTNSPLHF. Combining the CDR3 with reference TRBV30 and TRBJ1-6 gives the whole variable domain SQTIHQWPATLVQPVGSPLSLECTVEGTSNPNLYWYRQAAGRGLQLLFYSVGIGQISSEVPQNLSASRPQDRQFILSSKKLLLSDSGFYLCAWVGQTNSPLHFGNGTRLTVT.

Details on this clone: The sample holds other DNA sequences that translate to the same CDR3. As DNA, the CDR3 is TGCAGTGCTAGAGATCGGAGTGAAGCTTTCTTT. Amino acid sequence: CSARDRSEAFF. V usage is TRBV20-1 and J usage is TRBJ1-1, with D hard to call. CDR1 DFQATT and CDR2 SNEGSKA come from the germline V gene (reference sequence). Between the trimmed V and J ends, which lost 0 bases and 7 bases, there was a span of 6 bases. The CDR3 is 11 residues long.

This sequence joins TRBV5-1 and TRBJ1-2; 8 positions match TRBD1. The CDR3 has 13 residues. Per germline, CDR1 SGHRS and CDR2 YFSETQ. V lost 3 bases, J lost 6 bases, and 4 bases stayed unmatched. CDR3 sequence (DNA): TGCGCCAGCAGCTCGGCGACAGGGGATGGCTACACCTTC. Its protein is CASSSATGDGYTF.

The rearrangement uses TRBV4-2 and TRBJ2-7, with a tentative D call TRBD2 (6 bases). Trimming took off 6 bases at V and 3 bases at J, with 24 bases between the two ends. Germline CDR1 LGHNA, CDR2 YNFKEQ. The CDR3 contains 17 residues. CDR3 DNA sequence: TGTGCCAGCAGTCCAAGCTCGTCGGGGGAGATCGGCTACGAGCAGTACTTC. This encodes CASSPSSSGEIGYEQYF.

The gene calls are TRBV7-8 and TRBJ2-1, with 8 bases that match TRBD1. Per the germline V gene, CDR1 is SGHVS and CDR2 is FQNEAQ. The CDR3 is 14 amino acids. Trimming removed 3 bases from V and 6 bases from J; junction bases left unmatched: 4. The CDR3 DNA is TGTGCCAGCAGCTTCCACAGGGGGTTCAATGAGCAGTTCTTC. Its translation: CASSFHRGFNEQFF.

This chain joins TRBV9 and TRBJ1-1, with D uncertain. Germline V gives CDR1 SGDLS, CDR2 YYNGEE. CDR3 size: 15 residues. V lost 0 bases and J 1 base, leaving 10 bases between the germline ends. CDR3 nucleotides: TGTGCCAGCAGCGTAGCTATGGGCAGGAACACTGAAGCTTTCTTT. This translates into CASSVAMGRNTEAFF.

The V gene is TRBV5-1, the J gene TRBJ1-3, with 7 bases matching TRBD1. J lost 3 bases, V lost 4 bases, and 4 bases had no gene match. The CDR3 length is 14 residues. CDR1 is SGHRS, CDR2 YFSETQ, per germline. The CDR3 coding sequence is TGCGCCAGCAGCCCGGGACAGATTGGAAACACCATATATTTT. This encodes CASSPGQIGNTIYF.

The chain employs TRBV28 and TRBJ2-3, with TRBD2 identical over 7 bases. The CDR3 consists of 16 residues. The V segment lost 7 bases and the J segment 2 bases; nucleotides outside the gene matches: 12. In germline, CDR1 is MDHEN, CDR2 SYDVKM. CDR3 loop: CASTPPRGRVTDTQYF. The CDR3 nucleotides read TGTGCCAGCACCCCTCCCCGGGGGAGGGTCACAGATACGCAGTATTTT.

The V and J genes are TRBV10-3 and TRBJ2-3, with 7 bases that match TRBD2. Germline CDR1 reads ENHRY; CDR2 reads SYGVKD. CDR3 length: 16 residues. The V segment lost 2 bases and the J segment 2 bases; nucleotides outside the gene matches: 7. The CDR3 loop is CAISEILAVDTDTQYF. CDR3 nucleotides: TGTGCCATCAGTGAGATCCTAGCGGTAGACACAGATACGCAGTATTTT.